A single sample is the source of the 30 T cell receptor beta chains below, sequenced in a study of graft-versus-host responses after intestinal transplantation. Profiled with immunoSEQ multiplex PCR; TCRdb holds only in-frame clones, not every one. The data show about 47,000 clones, with around 93% seen just once and about 5.9% held by the top ten. The sample was PBMCs, taken more than 750 days after a first intestinal transplant, on the day of a second. The receptors here all came from a human patient who received an intestinal transplant, so some T cells may come from the graft donor.

V usage is TRBV6-5 and J usage is TRBJ1-5; D remains unclear. The CDR3 sequence is 14 residues long. Germline V gene lookup returns CDR1 MNHEY and CDR2 SVGAGI. Trimming took off 2 bases at V and 1 base at J, with 6 bases between the two ends. The CDR3 DNA reads TGTGCCAGCAGTTACCGCAGCAGCAATCAGCCCCAGCATTTT. This gives the protein CASSYRSSNQPQHF.

In its sample, this clone was seen a few times. V usage is TRBV6-5 and J usage is TRBJ1-2; D is perhaps TRBD1 (6 bases). V lost 2 bases and J lost 4, with 8 bases in between. This CDR3 is built from 13 residues. Germline V gene lookup returns CDR1 MNHEY and CDR2 SVGAGI. The CDR3 DNA is TGTGCCAGCAGTTACAGCAGGGGCTATGGCTACACCTTC. Its translation is CASSYSRGYGYTF.

The chain has TRBV7-3 and TRBJ2-5; D unresolved. The germline CDR1 and CDR2 sequences are SGHTA and FQGTGA. V was shortened by 1 base and J by 5 bases, with 8 bases between the two germline ends. CDR3 size: 13 residues. Here the CDR3 DNA reads TGTGCCAGCAGCTTAAATCCGGAGGAGACCCAGTACTTC. Encoded protein: CASSLNPEETQYF.

Concerning this clone: The CDR3 ends on some other residue instead of the conserved phenylalanine or tryptophan, so this is likely a read error. The V gene is TRBV9, the J gene TRBJ1-3, with unresolved D. Germline V gives CDR1 SGDLS, CDR2 YYNGEE. The germline V and J ends were trimmed by 4 bases and 4 bases, with 12 bases remaining between them. This CDR3 spans 14 amino acids. CDR3 in DNA: TGTGCCAGCAGCCCCAGTGCGTACGGAAACACCATATATCTT. Translating gives CASSPSAYGNTIYL.

In the case of this clone: Other nucleotide sequences from this sample produce the same CDR3. The V and J genes are TRBV13 and TRBJ2-1; 13 positions match TRBD2. Trimming at V came to 5 bases and at J to 8 bases, leaving 6 bases not matched to a gene. CDR3 length: 15 amino acids. Looked up from germline, CDR1 is PRHDT and CDR2 is FYEKMQ (reference sequence). CDR3 coding DNA: TGTGCCAGCAGCCCCGCGACTAGCGGGAGGCATGAGCAGTTCTTC. It is translated as CASSPATSGRHEQFF.

The rearrangement uses TRBV19 and TRBJ2-1; tentative D call: TRBD2 (5 bases). Germline CDR1 reads LNHDA; CDR2 reads SQIVND (reference sequence). There are 14 residues in the CDR3. V lost 2 bases and J 5 bases, leaving 10 bases between the germline ends. The CDR3 DNA sequence: TGTGCCAGTAGTATACTCGTCGGGGACAATGAGCAGTTCTTC. Amino acid sequence: CASSILVGDNEQFF. Variable domain in full (rest from reference TRBV19 and TRBJ2-1): DGGITQSPKYLFRKEGQNVTLSCEQNLNHDAMYWYRQDPGQGLRLIYYSQIVNDFQKGDIAEGYSVSREKKESFPLTVTSAQKNPTAFYLCASSILVGDNEQFFGPGTRLTVL.

This chain joins TRBV5-4 and TRBJ2-2; D unclear. The CDR3 spans 16 residues. V was pared by 2 bases and J by 1 base, with 12 bases between. Germline V lookup: CDR1 SGHNT, CDR2 YYREEE (reference sequence). The CDR3 bases are TGTGCCAGCAGCTTTTATTTGCGGCAGAACACCGGGGAGCTGTTTTTT. Translated: CASSFYLRQNTGELFF.

This chain uses TRBV5-1 with TRBJ2-1; TRBD2 aligns across 7 bases. The CDR3 has 15 amino acids. Germline loops: CDR1 SGHRS, CDR2 YFSETQ. V trimming: 4 bases; J trimming: 4 bases; junction bases outside the gene matches: 8. For the CDR3, the DNA is TGCGCCAGCAGCCCCGGCGGGCGGGAGTACAATGAGCAGTTCTTC. Translating it yields CASSPGGREYNEQFF.

This clone was picked up a small number of times. The CDR3 here is CASSLGQGNQPQHF. In DNA, the CDR3 is TGTGCCAGCAGCCTCGGACAGGGGAATCAGCCCCAGCATTTT. This chain links TRBV7-9 with TRBJ1-5, with TRBD1 matching 9 bases. J lost 4 bases, V lost 5 bases, and 3 bases had no gene match. Per germline, CDR1 SEHNR and CDR2 FQNEAQ (reference sequence). The CDR3 covers 14 residues.

The chain has TRBV18 and TRBJ1-4, with TRBD1 identical over 9 bases. Unmatched junction bases numbered 10, after V lost 4 bases and J lost 7 bases. The CDR3 totals 16 residues. Germline V gene sequence: CDR1 KGHSH, CDR2 LQKENI. CDR3: CASSLRNRGLPEKLFF. The DNA of the CDR3 is TGTGCCAGCTCACTCCGAAACAGGGGGCTACCTGAAAAACTGTTTTTT.

V and J are TRBV11-2 and TRBJ2-3; 8 bases agree with TRBD1. V lost 3 bases and J lost 2; bases outside the gene matches: 10. CDR1 SGHAT and CDR2 FQNNGV come from the germline V gene. The CDR3 runs 17 residues. CDR3 DNA sequence: TGTGCCAGCAGCTTGAATACGGGACAGGTCCACACAGATACGCAGTATTTT. Its protein product is CASSLNTGQVHTDTQYF. Based on the CDR3 plus reference TRBV11-2 and TRBJ2-3, the full variable domain is EAGVAQSPRYKIIEKRQSVAFWCNPISGHATLYWYQQILGQGPKLLIQFQNNGVVDDSQLPKDRFSAERLKGVDSTLKIQPAKLEDSAVYLCASSLNTGQVHTDTQYFGPGTRLTVL.

The CDR3 DNA reads as TGTGCCAGCAGTCCGGGGACAGGGGGCGACGAGCAGTACTTC. Translating it yields CASSPGTGGDEQYF. The chain carries TRBV27 and TRBJ2-7; TRBD1 aligns across 12 bases. CDR3 length: 14 amino acids. V shed 5 bases, J shed 5 bases, and the junction held 4 bases outside the gene matches. CDR1 and CDR2 (germline): MNHEY, SMNVEV (reference sequence).

The CDR3 DNA is TGTGCCAGTAGTATGGACGGAACCTCTGGAAACACCATATATTTT. Protein sequence: CASSMDGTSGNTIYF. The chain combines TRBV19 with TRBJ1-3, with D uncertain. The germline V gene has CDR1 LNHDA and CDR2 SQIVND (reference sequence). V was shortened by 3 bases and J by 0 bases, with 9 bases between the two germline ends. This CDR3 contains 15 residues.

This chain joins TRBV6-5 and TRBJ1-6, with D tentatively TRBD1 (6 bases). V lost 8 bases to trimming and J lost 5 bases, with 10 bases between them. The CDR3 runs to 13 residues. Germline CDR1 reads MNHEY; CDR2 reads SVGAGI. DNA for the CDR3: TGTGCCAGCGGCAGGGGCCATAATTCACCCCTCCACTTT. This translates into CASGRGHNSPLHF.

CDR3 sequence: CASSPGRGGSHEQYF. The CDR3 DNA follows: TGTGCCAGCTCACCAGGGCGCGGGGGGAGCCACGAGCAGTACTTC. The V call is TRBV18, the J call TRBJ2-7; 8 bases are a match to TRBD2. The CDR3 has 15 residues. Unmatched junction bases numbered 8, after V lost 2 bases and J lost 5 bases. Germline CDR1 and CDR2: KGHSH and LQKENI.

This sequence joins TRBV27 and TRBJ2-2; D is unclear. The CDR3 loop spans 14 amino acids. Germline V gene lookup returns CDR1 MNHEY and CDR2 SMNVEV (reference sequence). Trimming stripped 3 bases from V and 1 base from J, with 6 bases between. Here the CDR3 reads CASSFWRNTGELFF. CDR3 DNA sequence: TGTGCCAGCAGTTTCTGGCGGAACACCGGGGAGCTGTTTTTT.

V is TRBV5-4 and J is TRBJ1-2, with 10 bases that match TRBD1. The CDR3 runs 14 residues. The J segment lost 8 bases and the V segment lost 1 base, leaving 5 bases of the junction unmatched. Germline CDR1 reads SGHNT; CDR2 reads YYREEE (reference sequence). Here the CDR3 reads CASSLFGQGGGYTF. The CDR3 DNA reads TGTGCCAGCAGCTTGTTTGGACAGGGGGGAGGCTACACCTTC.

The rearrangement links TRBV5-1 to TRBJ2-5; D is undetermined. Germline CDR1 reads SGHRS; CDR2 reads YFSETQ. The CDR3 is 13 residues long. The V and J ends lost 2 bases and 4 bases respectively, with 9 bases between them. The CDR3 DNA reads TGCGCCAGCAGCTTTTCGGTTTTAGAGACCCAGTACTTC. It codes for CASSFSVLETQYF.

This chain connects TRBV11-2 to TRBJ2-7, with 14 bases lining up with TRBD2. The CDR3 totals 16 residues. Unmatched junction bases numbered 10, after V lost 10 bases and J lost 2 bases. Looked up from germline, CDR1 is SGHAT and CDR2 is FQNNGV. CDR3 amino acids: CATPTSGRALPYEQYF. The CDR3, as DNA: TGTGCCACACCGACTAGCGGGAGGGCCCTGCCCTACGAGCAGTACTTC.

The chain uses TRBV2 and TRBJ2-3, with 7 positions matching TRBD2. Germline CDR1 and CDR2: SNHLY and FYNNEI. CDR3 length equals 15 residues. With 6 bases clipped from V and 0 bases from J, the junction kept 6 bases outside the gene matches. The DNA for the CDR3 is TGTGCCAGCAGCGAAACTAGCGCTAGCACAGATACGCAGTATTTT. Its protein is CASSETSASTDTQYF.

The chain links TRBV7-8 to TRBJ2-7, with D unresolved. The CDR3 contains 14 residues. Per germline, CDR1 SGHVS and CDR2 FQNEAQ. With 1 base removed from V and 2 bases from J, the gap between germline ends came to 9 bases. The CDR3 DNA reads TGTGCCAGCAGCTTAGTTCATGGGACCTACGAGCAGTACTTC. It yields the protein CASSLVHGTYEQYF.

In DNA, the CDR3 is TGTGCCAGCAGCTCCGGAAAATACTCCAGCTCCTACAATGAGCAGTTCTTC. Translation: CASSSGKYSSSYNEQFF. The rearrangement links TRBV11-1 to TRBJ2-1; D ambiguous. CDR3 length: 17 amino acids. The germline CDR1 and CDR2 sequences are SGHAT and FQDESV (reference sequence). V lost 4 bases and J 0 bases, leaving 16 bases between the germline ends.

This chain uses TRBV28 with TRBJ1-1; 11 bases are a match to TRBD1. V lost 3 bases to trimming and J lost 5 bases; unmatched junction nucleotides: 5. The CDR3 extends over 15 amino acids. The germline V gene has CDR1 MDHEN and CDR2 SYDVKM. This chain's CDR3 is CASSLPGTGGTEAFF. In DNA form, the CDR3 reads TGTGCCAGCAGTTTGCCCGGGACAGGGGGAACTGAAGCTTTCTTT.

This rearrangement joins TRBV18 to TRBJ1-4; D perhaps matches TRBD1 (6 bases). Germline CDR1 and CDR2: KGHSH and LQKENI. The V end lost 3 bases, the J end lost 7 bases, and 15 bases lay between the germline ends. CDR3 length equals 15 residues. The CDR3 region is CASSPYSPGAEKLFF. The DNA of the CDR3 is TGTGCCAGCTCACCGTACAGCCCAGGGGCTGAAAAACTGTTTTTT.

The chain carries TRBV18 and TRBJ2-5; a possible D gene is TRBD1 (7 bases). The V and J ends lost 2 bases and 5 bases respectively, with 15 bases between them. This CDR3 is built from 15 residues. Germline CDR1 is KGHSH and CDR2 is LQKENI. The CDR3 spells CASSPVAGQWETQYF. The DNA of the CDR3 is TGTGCCAGCTCACCAGTGGCGGGACAGTGGGAGACCCAGTACTTC. Full variable domain (missing parts from reference TRBV18 and TRBJ2-5): NAGVMQNPRHLVRRRGQEARLRCSPMKGHSHVYWYRQLPEEGLKFMVYLQKENIIDESGMPKERFSAEFPKEGPSILRIQQVVRGDSAAYFCASSPVAGQWETQYFGPGTRLLVL.

V and J are TRBV7-9 and TRBJ1-1, with a weak D call TRBD1 (5 bases). CDR1 is SEHNR, CDR2 FQNEAQ, per germline (reference sequence). The CDR3 length is 13 residues. V lost 6 bases and J lost 7, with 15 bases in between. In nucleotides, the CDR3 is TGTGCCAGCAGTTCAAGAGGGACGGATGAAGCTTTCTTT. As protein: CASSSRGTDEAFF.

J is TRBJ2-3 and V is TRBV7-2; 14 bases map to TRBD2. The CDR3 spans 17 residues. V dropped 4 bases and J dropped 14; count of bases not matched to a gene: 17. Germline V CDR1 and CDR2: SGHTA, FQGNSA. The CDR3 loop is CASSSQRGLAGVHSLYF. The CDR3 DNA reads as TGTGCCAGCAGCTCCCAGAGGGGACTAGCGGGAGTTCATTCTCTGTATTTT.

The sample holds one count of this clone. The rearrangement links TRBV27 to TRBJ2-7; TRBD1 is a possible D gene (6 bases). CDR1 MNHEY and CDR2 SMNVEV come from the germline V gene (reference sequence). The CDR3 is 14 amino acids. The V and J ends lost 3 bases and 4 bases respectively, with 13 bases between them. CDR3 DNA: TGTGCCAGCAGTTTCCAAACCACAGGGTACGAGCAGTACTTC. It translates to CASSFQTTGYEQYF.

This clone appeared a single time. The V gene is TRBV19, the J gene TRBJ2-2; TRBD2 matches 8 bases. The CDR3 is 13 amino acids. The germline V gene has CDR1 LNHDA and CDR2 SQIVND (reference sequence). DNA of the CDR3: TGTGTCGTGACCGGGAGGGCAACCGGGGAGCTGTTTTTT. Translated: CVVTGRATGELFF.

The rearrangement links TRBV7-9 to TRBJ2-3, with 7 bases that match TRBD2. V lost 2 bases to trimming and J lost 13 bases; unmatched junction nucleotides: 9. CDR1 is SEHNR and CDR2 is FQNEAQ in the germline V gene (reference sequence). This CDR3 has 13 amino acids. CDR3 protein: CASSLNRDYVEYF. The CDR3 DNA sequence: TGTGCCAGCAGCTTAAACCGGGACTATGTAGAGTATTTT.